The entry below gives a single TCR beta chain sequence along with its context. The sample originates from a study of cytomegalovirus exposure and HLA in healthy donors. Data came from immunoSEQ multiplex PCR; TCRdb stores just in-frame clones and leaves some out. The sample records 150,000 to 180,000 clones, 70% to 90% being singletons. The CDR3 spans 14 residues. Germline V gives CDR1 MNHEY, CDR2 SMNVEV (reference sequence). The junction had 9 bases not matched to a gene; V was cut back by 5 bases and J by 8 bases. The sample consisted of PBMCs. The TCR was taken from a human donor in good health. The J gene is TRBJ2-1, the V gene TRBV27, with 7 bases lining up with TRBD1. CDR3 in amino acids: CASSPGTAIDEQFF. The CDR3 nucleotides are TGTGCCAGCAGTCCCGGGACAGCAATCGATGAGCAGTTCTTC.